This T cell receptor beta chain stems from a study of OX40 agonist ivuxolimab in advanced cancers. The overall study: Dose-escalation patients were diagnosed with hepatocellular carcinoma, melanoma, renal cell cancer or head and neck cancer.

General study points: Clonal expansion was seen in CD4+ and CD8+ blood T cells by week 6 at 0.1 to 3.0 mg/kg. Expanded peripheral T-cell antigen specificity went undetermined.

As regards this clone: Antigen unknown.

Assay: immunoSEQ multiplex PCR; the TCRdb copy retains only in-frame clones and omits some. The sample yields over 65,000 clones, roughly 86% seen once. The ends were cut back, 5 bases at V and 7 bases at J, with 15 bases in the middle. The CDR3 covers 14 residues. The V gene's germline CDR1 is MDHEN and CDR2 SYDVKM. Sample: CD4+ or CD8+ T cells sorted from blood, taken in a trial of the OX40 agonist ivuxolimab. The V gene is TRBV28, the J gene TRBJ2-1; either TRBD1 or TRBD2 may fit D (5 bases each). The sequence derives from an adult with an advanced solid tumor such as melanoma, head and neck, liver or kidney cancer. CDR3 sequence reads: CASSIPGRGNEQFF. CDR3 nucleotides: TGTGCCAGCAGTATCCCGGGACGAGGGAATGAGCAGTTCTTC. The full variable domain, in which reference TRBV28 and TRBJ2-1 provide the parts outside the CDR3, is DVKVTQSSRYLVKRTGEKVFLECVQDMDHENMFWYRQDPGLGLRLIYFSYDVKMKEKGDIPEGYSVSREKKERFSLILESASTNQTSMYLCASSIPGRGNEQFFGPGTRLTVL.